The entry that follows covers one T cell receptor (beta chain) sequence. The clone's antigen remains unknown. No much larger clone is present one base from it, and per-base qualities are unavailable. The sample originates from a study of graft-versus-host responses after intestinal transplantation (TCRdb year 2021). As for the study more broadly: The transplants that recipients got were multivisceral, liver-intestinal, or isolated intestinal. All recipients received anti-thymocyte globulin induction followed by maintenance tacrolimus and steroids for around three years. Graft-versus-host and host-versus-graft alloreactive T cell clones were tracked in the graft, circulation and bone marrow after intestinal transplantation using bulk TCR-beta CDR3 sequencing. To identify alloreactive clones, pre-transplant mixed lymphocyte reaction products were sequenced and compared with unstimulated pre-transplant donor and recipient T cells. The cohort enrolled around 25 intestinal transplant recipients including one retransplant, and a few patients lacking pretransplant specimens were excluded. A peak of at least 4% donor T cells among recipient peripheral blood mononuclear cells was the definition used for donor T cell macrochimerism. Rather than going through the commercial service, samples from a few later patients were sequenced in-house on an Illumina MiSeq and processed with MiXCR. The paper as a whole reports these results and caveats: GvH clones were found in recipient bone marrow, and some of the GvH clones appeared earlier in ileal mucosa or blood, which is consistent with an intestinal mucosal origin. Early after transplant, peak levels of circulating GvH clones were associated with declines in HvG clones. The relatively low number and heterogeneity of intestinal transplant patients limited the conclusions. Patients with donor T cell macrochimerism had high GvH to HvG T cell clonal ratios in their allografts.

From its cysteine to its phenylalanine, the CDR3 spans 15 amino acids. Only the CDR3 portion is preserved as DNA: 45 bases, with reading frame beginning at the first base. Between the V and J ends, shortened by 1 base and 7 bases respectively, the junction contains 14 bases. The germline V gene gives CDR1 as SGHRS and CDR2 as YFSETQ. Receptors were amplified or captured by the immunoSEQ multiplex PCR assay. For most patients, high-throughput TCR-beta CDR3 sequencing of genomic DNA was performed by Adaptive Biotechnologies. On the authors' methods: TCR sequencing data for roughly 20 patients were retrieved from Adaptive's ImmunoSEQ software; a few other patients were processed with MiXCR and VDJtools. CDR3 nucleotide sequences shared between donor and recipient were removed because the origin of such sequences could not be assigned. To be classed as alloreactive, a clone needed at least 2-fold expansion over unstimulated cells and a minimum CFSE-low frequency of 0.002% (template counts) or 0.001% (read counts). Clones detected in sequenced pre-transplant spleen, lymph node, or MLR CFSE-low populations of the donor or recipient were defined as mappable. Cumulative frequency of alloreactive clones was calculated as a percentage of all sequences weighted by copy number. TCRdb's version of the immuneACCESS table is confined to in-frame rearrangements and falls short of the full clone set. An unresolved V gene accounts for under half of the shortfall where checked; the remainder is of unknown origin. From that table come the V and J calls and clone size; the DNA was used to work out D and trimming. This sample comprises around 92,000 clones, about 82% of them detected only once. The top ten constitute more than 1.4% of the sample.

Blood samples were collected up to 4 times in the first month after transplant and then at least monthly when available. Material: PBMCs, obtained 255 days after intestinal transplant. This TCR was recovered from a human patient who received an intestinal transplant, so some T cells may come from the graft donor. The V gene is TRBV5-1 and the J gene is TRBJ1-4; perhaps TRBD1 is the D gene, with 5 bases matching. At the DNA level, the sequence is TGCGCCAGCAGCTTGACCGGGAGGGGAAGTGAAAAACTGTTTTTT. This gives the protein CASSLTGRGSEKLFF.